Listed below are T cell receptor beta chains from one sample, sequenced in a study of OX40 agonist ivuxolimab in advanced cancers. Data came from immunoSEQ multiplex PCR; TCRdb stores just in-frame clones and leaves some out. The sample gives tens of thousands of clones, roughly 86% of which show up once; under 4.5% is in the top ten. The sample was CD4+ or CD8+ T cells sorted from blood, taken in a trial of the OX40 agonist ivuxolimab. The receptor source for this set is an adult with an advanced solid tumor such as melanoma, head and neck, liver or kidney cancer. Both conserved end residues are part of each CDR3. Fields, in order: D gene, V gene, clone size, J gene, CDR3 protein, CDR3 DNA. D genes are given only for firm matches. Clone sizes are given selectively: once, few, many, or a class where the clone is expanded.

NA	TRBV6-5	NA	TRBJ1-4	CASSYKSGRVEKLFF	TGTGCCAGCAGTTATAAGTCAGGGAGGGTTGAAAAACTGTTTTTT
NA	TRBV11-3	NA	TRBJ1-6	CASSRGENNSPLHF	TGTGCCAGCAGCCGAGGGGAGAATAATTCACCCCTCCACTTT
NA	TRBV25-1	NA	TRBJ1-4	CASSERVGTEKLFF	TGTGCCAGCAGTGAACGGGTAGGGACAGAAAAACTGTTTTTT
NA	TRBV4-1	few	TRBJ2-7	CASSRLPRVYEQYF	TGCGCCAGCAGCAGACTCCCCAGGGTCTACGAGCAGTACTTC
TRBD1	TRBV19	NA	TRBJ1-6	CASRPRDSHNSPLHF	TGTGCCAGTAGGCCTAGGGACAGCCATAATTCACCCCTCCACTTT
NA	TRBV11-1	NA	TRBJ2-2	CASSFLLNTGELFF	TGTGCCAGCAGCTTTTTACTCAACACCGGGGAGCTGTTTTTT
NA	TRBV6-5	once	TRBJ1-2	CASIRAQGSGYTF	TGTGCCAGCATTCGCGCACAGGGCTCCGGCTACACCTTC
NA	TRBV5-1	NA	TRBJ1-4	CASCESGRGDEKLFF	TGCGCCAGCTGTGAATCGGGACGCGGGGACGAAAAACTGTTTTTT
TRBD1	TRBV9	NA	TRBJ2-7	CASSVDGQAYYEQYF	TGTGCCAGCAGCGTAGATGGACAGGCCTATTACGAGCAGTACTTC
NA	TRBV4-1	medium-sized	TRBJ1-2	CASSQESYGYTF	TGCGCCAGCAGCCAAGAGTCGTATGGCTACACCTTC
TRBD2	TRBV28	NA	TRBJ2-3	CASQDSGVTDTQYF	TGTGCCAGTCAAGATAGCGGGGTGACAGATACGCAGTATTTT
NA	TRBV28	NA	TRBJ1-1	CASSSIGARAEAFF	TGTGCCAGCAGTTCCATCGGGGCCCGTGCTGAAGCTTTCTTT
TRBD1	TRBV7-8	once	TRBJ1-5	CASSFGTGGYSNQPQHF	TGTGCCAGCAGCTTCGGGACAGGGGGTTATAGCAATCAGCCCCAGCATTTT
TRBD2	TRBV7-6	once	TRBJ2-3	CASSQYSSGGIIDTQYF	TGTGCCAGCAGCCAATACTCTAGCGGGGGGATCATAGATACGCAGTATTTT
NA	TRBV5-1	NA	TRBJ1-3	CASSLEGNTGNTIYF	TGCGCCAGCAGCTTGGAAGGGAATACTGGAAACACCATATATTTT
NA	TRBV7-3	NA	TRBJ2-1	CASSGRPKMGEQFF	TGTGCCAGCAGCGGCAGGCCGAAAATGGGTGAGCAGTTCTTC
NA	TRBV9	NA	TRBJ2-1	CASSSQTRTSNEQFF	TGTGCCAGCAGCTCCCAGACCCGGACCAGCAATGAGCAGTTCTTC
TRBD1	TRBV7-2	NA	TRBJ1-6	CASSLRPKGANSPLHF	TGTGCCAGCAGCTTACGGCCCAAGGGGGCGAATTCACCCCTCCACTTT
NA	TRBV5-4	NA	TRBJ1-2	CASSLGTSSPYGYTF	TGTGCCAGCAGCTTAGGGACCTCCAGTCCCTATGGCTACACCTTC
TRBD1	TRBV7-3	NA	TRBJ2-2	CASRPTGTGAGELFF	TGTGCCAGCAGACCAACCGGGACAGGGGCCGGGGAGCTGTTTTTT